The T cell receptor beta chain described here comes from a study of T cell clones after liver transplantation. Study-wide background: Immunosuppression withdrawal was tried within 2 years after liver transplantation in this trial.

The protocol was immunoSEQ multiplex PCR, while the TCRdb copy is restricted to in-frame clones and leaves out a portion. The data hold under 150,000 clones, with 90% observed a single time. The CDR3 is 15 amino acids. The germline V gene encodes CDR1 MDHEN and CDR2 SYDVKM. The V gene lost 10 bases and the J gene lost 4 bases, with 19 bases spanning the gap. Study results and caveats: Low donor cell numbers restricted donor-reactive repertoire measurement in two subjects.

Details on this clone: As yet, its antigen is unknown.

This clonotype was obtained from a human patient who received a liver transplant. T cells may partly derive from the graft donor. Sequencing was performed on CD4+ T cells from blood, taken 12 months after liver transplant. The J gene is TRBJ1-4, the V gene TRBV28, with D perhaps TRBD1 (5 bases). CDR3 bases: TGTGCCACCATGGACGGGGGGGACTTTAATGAAAAACTGTTTTTT. Encoded protein: CATMDGGDFNEKLFF.